A selection of T cell receptor beta chains follows, all from one sample in a study of T cells in Graves' hyperthyroidism and ophthalmopathy. TCRdb passed the multiplex PCR reads through MiXCR, listing each CDR3 protein once. The sample comprises 350,000 or so distinct CDR3 sequences, 15% to 20% of which are singletons, and about 14% rests with the top ten. The sequenced sample was blood. These receptors came from a woman aged 40 to 50 with Graves' ophthalmopathy. CDR3s include the opening cysteine and the closing phenylalanine or tryptophan. A D gene is named only where the DNA matches it firmly. Rows may omit the clone size; those that give it use once, few, many or a size class.

CDR3nt	CDR3aa	abundance	v_gene	j_gene	d_gene
TGTGCCAGCAGTGAAGGGGCCAGGGGAAGTGGCTACACCTTC	CASSEGARGSGYTF	few	TRBV6-1	TRBJ1-2	-
TGTGCCAGCAGTCGGGGTAGCAAATCGGAGGGCGAGACCCAGTACTTC	CASSRGSKSEGETQYF	many	TRBV6-1	TRBJ2-5	-
TGCGCCAGCAGCTCTTACGATACGCAGTATTTT	CASSSYDTQYF	many	TRBV5-1	TRBJ2-3	-
TGCGCCAGCAGCCAAGGGTCCCGCACCGGGGAGCTGTTTTTT	CASSQGSRTGELFF	many	TRBV4-3	TRBJ2-2	-
TGCGCCAGCAGTGAGTCAGCAGAGATCTCCTACGAGCAGTACTTC	CASSESAEISYEQYF	many	TRBV10-1	TRBJ2-7	-
TGCAGCGCAGAGGTGGACGGACAGCCCCAGCATTTT	CSAEVDGQPQHF	many	TRBV29-1	TRBJ1-5	-
TGTGCCAGCAGCGAGGAGGCGTGGAGCACTGAAGCTTTCTTT	CASSEEAWSTEAFF	many	TRBV14	TRBJ1-1	-
TGTGCCATACCGGGCGGGACAGGGGACGAGCAGTACTTC	CAIPGGTGDEQYF	-	TRBV6-9	TRBJ2-7	TRBD1
TGTGCCAGCAGCCAAGTGGAAAGCTACGAGCAGTACTTC	CASSQVESYEQYF	many	TRBV14	TRBJ2-7	-
TGCGCCAGTATTGACAGCACCTACGAGCAGTACTTC	CASIDSTYEQYF	-	TRBV10-1	TRBJ2-7	-
TGTGCCTGGAGCCCCTCGTCTCTAGGGGAGACCCAGTACTTC	CAWSPSSLGETQYF	many	TRBV30	TRBJ2-5	-
TGTGCCAGCAGCTCCGGACAGGGAAGTTCACCCCTCCACTTT	CASSSGQGSSPLHF	many	TRBV7-8	TRBJ1-6	TRBD1
TGTGCCAGCAGTTCCCGGGGCGCCAATGCCGAGCAGTACTTC	CASSSRGANAEQYF	many	TRBV6-2/TRBV6-3	TRBJ2-7	-
TGTGCCAGCAGCCAGCGGGGTGGCTCCTACGAGCAGTACTTC	CASSQRGGSYEQYF	many	TRBV4-3	TRBJ2-7	TRBD2
TGTGCCACCAGCCTGAGGGGGGGTGGAGAGACCCAGTACTTC	CATSLRGGGETQYF	few	TRBV15	TRBJ2-5	-
TGTGCCAGCAGTTTCTCGGGGTTTAGTCAGCCCCAGCATTTT	CASSFSGFSQPQHF	many	TRBV27	TRBJ1-5	-
TGCGCCAGCAGCCAAGATGGCCCAGGGTTGACCAAAAACATTCAGTACTTC	CASSQDGPGLTKNIQYF	few	TRBV4-1	TRBJ2-4	-
TGCAGTGCTAGGCCCCGCCGAGGGGCAGGCTACGAGCAGTACTTC	CSARPRRGAGYEQYF	many	TRBV20-1	TRBJ2-7	-
TGTGCCAGCAGCCGAGTGACAGGGAAGGAGACCCAGTACTTC	CASSRVTGKETQYF	many	TRBV3-1	TRBJ2-5	TRBD1
TGCGCCAGCAGCCAAGGATTGGCTTACGGTTATCATCCCCAGCATTTT	CASSQGLAYGYHPQHF	many	TRBV4-1	TRBJ1-5	-
TGTGCCAGCAGTTTTTTTGCCAGGGGAGTGAATACTGAAGCTTTCTTT	CASSFFARGVNTEAFF	many	TRBV12-3/TRBV12-4	TRBJ1-1	-
TGTGCCAGCAGCCTCGGACAGGGGGTCCAAGAGACCCAGTACTTC	CASSLGQGVQETQYF	once	TRBV6-1	TRBJ2-5	TRBD1
TGTGCCAGCTCCCCGGGGCAGGACTATGGCTACACCTTC	CASSPGQDYGYTF	many	TRBV7-8	TRBJ1-2	-
TGCGCCAGCAGCCGGACCCCCTCCGGGGTCCTTGAAGCTTTCTTT	CASSRTPSGVLEAFF	few	TRBV5-1	TRBJ1-1	-
TGTGCCACCAGCAGAGATTTAGGACTCAATCAGCCCCAGCATTTT	CATSRDLGLNQPQHF	many	TRBV15	TRBJ1-5	-
TGCGCCAGCAGCCAAGATTCCACCCGCTCTGGAAACACCATATATTTT	CASSQDSTRSGNTIYF	-	TRBV4-1	TRBJ1-3	-
TGTGCCAGCAGCCCTGTCCATGGGAAGGGCACTGAAGCTTTCTTT	CASSPVHGKGTEAFF	many	TRBV11-2	TRBJ1-1	-
TGCGCCAGCAGCACCCTTCATGGGGGGTTCTCTGGAAACACCATATATTTT	CASSTLHGGFSGNTIYF	many	TRBV5-1	TRBJ1-3	-
TGTGCCAGCAGTAGGAGACAGGGAAGACTAGCGGGAGTTGGCGGGGAGCTGTTTTTT	CASSRRQGRLAGVGGELFF	many	TRBV28	TRBJ2-2	TRBD2
TGTGCCAGCAGCCGAACTAGCGGGAGATACGAGCAGTACTTC	CASSRTSGRYEQYF	many	TRBV6-2/TRBV6-3	TRBJ2-7	TRBD2
TGTGCCAGCAGTTACGAGGCTAGCGGGCCACAAGAGACCCAGTACTTC	CASSYEASGPQETQYF	many	TRBV6-5	TRBJ2-5	TRBD2
TGTGCCAGCAGCCGGCAGGGAAGACTCCATTCCTACGAGCAGTACTTC	CASSRQGRLHSYEQYF	many	TRBV13	TRBJ2-7	-
TGTGCCAGTAGTATGACCGGGACAATCAATCAGCCCCAGCATTTT	CASSMTGTINQPQHF	many	TRBV19	TRBJ1-5	-
TGTGCCAGCAGCCGGGGACTAGCGGCCACGAACACCGGGGAGCTGTTTTTT	CASSRGLAATNTGELFF	many	TRBV6-2/TRBV6-3	TRBJ2-2	TRBD2
TGTGCCAGCAGTTTTGGAGGGAGAAACACCATATATTTT	CASSFGGRNTIYF	many	TRBV28	TRBJ1-3	-
TGTGCCAGCAGTCCGGGGACAGGGTGGGATGGCTACACCTTC	CASSPGTGWDGYTF	many	TRBV28	TRBJ1-2	TRBD1
TGTGCCAGCAGTGCCCGCGGGGGTATTAACTATGGCTACACCTTC	CASSARGGINYGYTF	-	TRBV6-1	TRBJ1-2	-
TGTGCCAGCAGTCAATCCGGGACGGCAACCTCCACCTTC	CASSQSGTATSTF	many	TRBV28	TRBJ1-2	-
TGCGGCGTTGACCCAGGATTATTGAACACTGAAGCTTTCTTT	CGVDPGLLNTEAFF	many	TRBV29-1	TRBJ1-1	-
TGTGCCAGCTCACCACCGGGGCCTGGGTACACCTTC	CASSPPGPGYTF	many	TRBV18	TRBJ1-2	-
TGTGCCAGCAGCTTAGCGGGAGATCCCCCCTACGAGCAGTACTTC	CASSLAGDPPYEQYF	-	TRBV7-2	TRBJ2-7	-
TGTGCCAGCAGTACCGGGACTAGCGGGAATCGCGGGGAGACCCAGTACTTC	CASSTGTSGNRGETQYF	many	TRBV28	TRBJ2-5	TRBD2
TGTGCCAGCTCACCGGGAGAAAACTATGGCTACACCTTC	CASSPGENYGYTF	-	TRBV18	TRBJ1-2	-
TGTGCCAGCAGCCAAGCGTTGGGGGGATCCTACGAGCAGTACTTC	CASSQALGGSYEQYF	many	TRBV14	TRBJ2-7	-
TGTGCCAGCAGCTGGGCTAAGACAAACAATAGCAATCAGCCCCAGCATTTT	CASSWAKTNNSNQPQHF	many	TRBV14	TRBJ1-5	-
TGTGCCACCAGCAGAGAAGCAGGGGATGGCAATCAGCCCCAGCATTTT	CATSREAGDGNQPQHF	many	TRBV15	TRBJ1-5	-
TGTGCCAGCACTGCGCGGTGGGTGGTCCGGACTAGCGGGACCTACGAGCAGTACTTC	CASTARWVVRTSGTYEQYF	few	TRBV6-1	TRBJ2-7	TRBD2
TGTGCCAGCAGCCCTACAGGGGACAAAGGCTACACCTTC	CASSPTGDKGYTF	many	TRBV12-3/TRBV12-4	TRBJ1-2	TRBD1
TGTGCCAGCAGTGGCCACAGGGTACGTTCACCCCTCCACTTT	CASSGHRVRSPLHF	many	TRBV6-1	TRBJ1-6	-
TGTGCCAGCAGTTACTCCCACCGGGACAGGGGACCGATGAACACTGAAGCTTTCTTT	CASSYSHRDRGPMNTEAFF	-	TRBV6-2/TRBV6-3	TRBJ1-1	TRBD1